The rows below give T cell receptor beta chains drawn from one sample of a study of shared T cell receptors in the human thymus. The data were produced by immunoSEQ multiplex PCR, yet TCRdb's version contains in-frame clones alone and is incomplete. The profile shows over 450,000 clones, 70% to 80% of them singletons. This sample also appeared in a second study, on human thymus T cells.

The sample was thymocytes. The receptors were sampled from a boy younger than two with a congenital heart defect. Each CDR3 is given with its conserved first and last residue. The order of the fields is V gene, J gene, D gene, clone size, CDR3 protein, CDR3 DNA. A D gene is named only where the DNA matches it firmly. Size tells how often a clone was seen (once, few, many) or the class of an expanded clone, and some rows leave it out.

V gene: TRBV11-3; J gene: TRBJ2-7; D gene: TRBD1; clone size: -; CDR3 protein: CASSPSAHTKGAYEQYF; CDR3 DNA: TGTGCCAGCAGCCCCAGTGCCCACACAAAGGGGGCTTACGAGCAGTACTTC
V gene: TRBV4-2; J gene: TRBJ2-7; D gene: TRBD1; clone size: -; CDR3 protein: CASSQQRVRDRAYEQYF; CDR3 DNA: TGTGCCAGCAGCCAACAGAGAGTGCGGGACAGGGCTTACGAGCAGTACTTC
V gene: TRBV23-1; J gene: TRBJ2-7; D gene: TRBD1; clone size: -; CDR3 protein: CASSNVWQGAYEQYF; CDR3 DNA: TGCGCCAGTAGTAATGTGTGGCAGGGGGCATACGAGCAGTACTTC
V gene: TRBV6-5; J gene: TRBJ2-1; D gene: -; clone size: -; CDR3 protein: CASSPQGSSYNEQFF; CDR3 DNA: TGTGCCAGCAGCCCCCAGGGGAGCTCCTACAATGAGCAGTTCTTC
V gene: TRBV15; J gene: TRBJ2-5; D gene: -; clone size: -; CDR3 protein: CATSRDDRTGVQETQYF; CDR3 DNA: TGTGCCACCAGCAGAGATGATCGCACCGGGGTCCAAGAGACCCAGTACTTC
V gene: TRBV28; J gene: TRBJ2-6; D gene: -; clone size: -; CDR3 protein: CASIPRSGSPGANVLTF; CDR3 DNA: TGTGCCAGCATTCCGAGGTCCGGGAGCCCTGGGGCCAACGTCCTGACTTTC
V gene: TRBV27; J gene: TRBJ1-5; D gene: TRBD1; clone size: few; CDR3 protein: CASSFSGQDNQPQHF; CDR3 DNA: TGTGCCAGCAGTTTCTCGGGACAGGACAATCAGCCCCAGCATTTT
V gene: TRBV4-3; J gene: TRBJ2-1; D gene: TRBD2; clone size: -; CDR3 protein: CASSLGLAATIGDEQFF; CDR3 DNA: TGCGCCAGCAGCCTAGGACTAGCCGCAACCATAGGGGATGAGCAGTTCTTC
V gene: TRBV18; J gene: TRBJ1-2; D gene: -; clone size: -; CDR3 protein: CASSPRLGEGYGYTF; CDR3 DNA: TGTGCCAGCTCACCCCGGCTAGGGGAAGGCTATGGCTACACCTTC
V gene: TRBV6-1; J gene: TRBJ1-2; D gene: -; clone size: once; CDR3 protein: CASSENIGRVYGYTF; CDR3 DNA: TGTGCCAGCAGTGAAAATATTGGCAGGGTCTATGGCTACACCTTC
V gene: TRBV12-1; J gene: TRBJ2-1; D gene: -; clone size: -; CDR3 protein: CASSFALAHEQFF; CDR3 DNA: TGTGCCAGCAGCTTTGCGCTGGCCCATGAGCAGTTCTTC
V gene: TRBV7-9; J gene: TRBJ2-3; D gene: -; clone size: -; CDR3 protein: CASSPGGGSTDTQYF; CDR3 DNA: TGTGCCAGCAGCCCAGGCGGAGGGAGCACAGATACGCAGTATTTT
V gene: TRBV4-3; J gene: TRBJ2-1; D gene: TRBD2; clone size: -; CDR3 protein: CASSQDGKLAGGDNEQFF; CDR3 DNA: TGCGCCAGCAGCCAAGATGGGAAACTAGCGGGAGGGGACAATGAGCAGTTCTTC
V gene: TRBV5-1; J gene: TRBJ2-1; D gene: TRBD1; clone size: -; CDR3 protein: CASSARDRVYNEQFF; CDR3 DNA: TGCGCCAGCAGCGCCCGGGACAGGGTTTACAATGAGCAGTTCTTC
V gene: TRBV27; J gene: TRBJ1-5; D gene: TRBD1; clone size: -; CDR3 protein: CASSLGQGGGGNQPQHF; CDR3 DNA: TGTGCCAGCAGTTTGGGACAGGGTGGGGGAGGCAATCAGCCCCAGCATTTT
V gene: TRBV7-9; J gene: TRBJ2-7; D gene: TRBD2; clone size: few; CDR3 protein: CASSLVAREREIPYEQYF; CDR3 DNA: TGTGCCAGCAGCTTAGTCGCTAGGGAGCGGGAGATCCCCTACGAGCAGTACTTC
V gene: TRBV15; J gene: TRBJ1-4; D gene: TRBD1; clone size: -; CDR3 protein: CATSSRDRGSDEKLFF; CDR3 DNA: TGTGCCACCAGCAGCCGAGACAGGGGAAGTGATGAAAAACTGTTTTTT
V gene: TRBV27; J gene: TRBJ1-4; D gene: TRBD1; clone size: -; CDR3 protein: CASSWDRGQEKLFF; CDR3 DNA: TGTGCCAGCAGTTGGGACAGGGGACAGGAAAAACTGTTTTTT
V gene: TRBV4-3; J gene: TRBJ2-7; D gene: TRBD2; clone size: -; CDR3 protein: CASSQGTSGNSYEQYF; CDR3 DNA: TGCGCCAGCAGCCAGGGGACTAGCGGGAACTCCTACGAGCAGTACTTC
V gene: TRBV5-6; J gene: TRBJ1-5; D gene: -; clone size: -; CDR3 protein: CASSHWTTNQPQHF; CDR3 DNA: TGTGCCAGCAGTCATTGGACTACTAATCAGCCCCAGCATTTT
V gene: TRBV28; J gene: TRBJ2-5; D gene: -; clone size: -; CDR3 protein: CASRFGGYQETQYF; CDR3 DNA: TGTGCCAGCAGGTTTGGAGGGTACCAAGAGACCCAGTACTTC
V gene: TRBV5-6; J gene: TRBJ1-2; D gene: -; clone size: few; CDR3 protein: CASSDGGGYYGYTF; CDR3 DNA: TGTGCCAGCAGCGACGGGGGGGGCTACTATGGCTACACCTTC
V gene: TRBV7-2; J gene: TRBJ1-2; D gene: -; clone size: -; CDR3 protein: CASSLVVTARNYGYTF; CDR3 DNA: TGTGCCAGCAGCTTAGTTGTGACAGCTCGTAACTATGGCTACACCTTC
V gene: TRBV11-2; J gene: TRBJ2-3; D gene: TRBD2; clone size: -; CDR3 protein: CASSGRGGTSTDTQYF; CDR3 DNA: TGTGCCAGCAGCGGCCGGGGGGGAACTAGCACAGATACGCAGTATTTT
V gene: TRBV11-2; J gene: TRBJ2-2; D gene: TRBD1; clone size: -; CDR3 protein: CASSTGTGGTGELFF; CDR3 DNA: TGTGCCAGCAGTACCGGGACAGGGGGCACCGGGGAGCTGTTTTTT
V gene: TRBV11-2; J gene: TRBJ2-1; D gene: -; clone size: -; CDR3 protein: CASSALANEQFF; CDR3 DNA: TGTGCCAGCAGCGCCCTGGCCAATGAGCAGTTCTTC
V gene: TRBV4-3; J gene: TRBJ2-3; D gene: -; clone size: -; CDR3 protein: CASSHRDIPTDTQYF; CDR3 DNA: TGCGCCAGCAGCCACCGGGACATCCCCACAGATACGCAGTATTTT
V gene: TRBV6-4; J gene: TRBJ2-1; D gene: -; clone size: -; CDR3 protein: CASDPVRGDDEQFF; CDR3 DNA: TGTGCCAGCGATCCTGTCCGCGGGGACGATGAGCAGTTCTTC